This section outlines one T cell receptor (beta chain) sequence together with its context. Individuals having autoimmune disease history or systemic immunosuppression were not enrolled. Peripheral blood came from all dose cohorts at three timepoints. The CDR3 consists of 15 residues. V was shortened by 1 base and J by 1 base, with 7 bases between the two germline ends. Germline loops: CDR1 SGHAT, CDR2 FQNNGV. This entry is derived from a study of OX40 agonist ivuxolimab in advanced cancers. Study information: An agonistic human IgG2 monoclonal antibody against OX40 (CD134) was given.

Assay used: immunoSEQ multiplex PCR; TCRdb lists only in-frame clones, some missing. The sample holds approximately 62,000 clones; around 90% are singletons and the top ten take 4% to 5.5%. This chain uses TRBV11-2 with TRBJ2-2; tentative D call: TRBD1 (5 bases). This sequence originates from an adult with an advanced solid tumor such as melanoma, head and neck, liver or kidney cancer. Sample: CD4+ or CD8+ T cells sorted from blood, taken in a trial of the OX40 agonist ivuxolimab. In DNA, the CDR3 is TGTGCCAGCAGCTTAGTCGGACAGAACACCGGGGAGCTGTTTTTT. Protein sequence: CASSLVGQNTGELFF.